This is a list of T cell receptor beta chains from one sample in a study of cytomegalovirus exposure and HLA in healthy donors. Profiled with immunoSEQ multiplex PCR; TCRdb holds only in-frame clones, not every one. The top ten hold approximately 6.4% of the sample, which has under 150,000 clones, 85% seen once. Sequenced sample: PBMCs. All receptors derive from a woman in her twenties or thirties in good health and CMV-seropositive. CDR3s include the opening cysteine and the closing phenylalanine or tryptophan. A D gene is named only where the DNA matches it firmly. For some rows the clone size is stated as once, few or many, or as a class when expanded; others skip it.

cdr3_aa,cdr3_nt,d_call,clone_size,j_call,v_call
CASRPPGDPQPQHF,TGTGCAAGTCGCCCACCAGGGGACCCACAGCCCCAGCATTTT,.,.,TRBJ1-5,TRBV12-2
CASLSPLANEQYF,TGTGCCAGCCTCTCCCCCCTAGCTAACGAGCAGTACTTC,.,.,TRBJ2-7,TRBV6-5
CASSEWDMGEQYF,TGTGCCAGCAGTGAATGGGACATGGGCGAGCAGTACTTC,.,few,TRBJ2-7,TRBV2
CASSLVQDTEAFF,TGTGCCAGCAGCTTAGTACAGGACACTGAAGCTTTCTTT,.,.,TRBJ1-1,TRBV11-2
CASSPSTGWQETQYF,TGTGCCAGCTCACCCTCGACAGGTTGGCAAGAGACCCAGTACTTC,.,.,TRBJ2-5,TRBV18
CASSETGWEKLFF,TGTGCCAGCAGTGAGACAGGTTGGGAAAAACTGTTTTTT,.,once,TRBJ1-4,TRBV2
CASSLYPSSYNSPLHF,TGTGCCAGCAGTCTTTACCCCAGCTCCTATAATTCACCCCTCCACTTT,.,.,TRBJ1-6,TRBV27
CASNVLDRGTNEKLFF,TGTGCCAGCAATGTCCTCGACAGGGGAACTAATGAAAAACTGTTTTTT,TRBD1,once,TRBJ1-4,TRBV5-4
CASSLGGRGWVNTEAFF,TGTGCCAGCAGCTTAGGGGGCAGGGGTTGGGTGAACACTGAAGCTTTCTTT,.,few,TRBJ1-1,TRBV11-2
CASSLLGLAGQETQYF,TGTGCCAGCAGCTTACTGGGACTAGCGGGGCAAGAGACCCAGTACTTC,TRBD2,.,TRBJ2-5,TRBV11-2
CASRLPGLGAGENTGELFF,TGTGCCAGTAGGCTCCCCGGGTTAGGTGCAGGGGAGAACACCGGGGAGCTGTTTTTT,.,.,TRBJ2-2,TRBV19
CASSQVGRQGTDTQYF,TGTGCCAGCAGCCAAGTGGGTCGACAGGGCACAGATACGCAGTATTTT,.,few,TRBJ2-3,TRBV4-2
CASSSTGTENIPLNTF,TGTGCCAGCAGTTCTACCGGGACAGAGAACATCCCGTTGAACACCTTC,TRBD1,.,TRBJ1-2,TRBV28
CASSFGQQNTEAFF,TGCGCCAGCAGCTTCGGACAACAGAACACTGAAGCTTTCTTT,.,.,TRBJ1-1,TRBV5-1
CASSSQGETQYF,TGCGCCAGCAGCTCCCAGGGCGAGACCCAGTACTTC,.,few,TRBJ2-5,TRBV5-1
CASSSGDGRSVNYGYTF,TGTGCCAGCAGTTCAGGGGACGGCCGATCGGTTAACTATGGCTACACCTTC,.,.,TRBJ1-2,TRBV28
CASSQDPDRPYNQPQHF,TGCGCCAGCAGCCAAGATCCGGACAGGCCTTACAATCAGCCCCAGCATTTT,TRBD1,.,TRBJ1-5,TRBV4-1
CACGGRNGYTF,TGTGCCTGCGGGGGGCGGAATGGCTACACCTTC,.,.,TRBJ1-2,TRBV28
CASSSGLINEKLFF,TGCGCCAGCAGCTCGGGACTGATTAATGAAAAACTGTTTTTT,.,.,TRBJ1-4,TRBV5-1
CASSHREIAGGLNTGELFF,TGCGCCAGCAGCCACCGGGAAATAGCGGGGGGCCTTAACACCGGGGAGCTGTTTTTT,TRBD2,.,TRBJ2-2,TRBV5-1
CASSEGIAKETQYF,TGTGCCAGCAGTGAAGGGATAGCGAAAGAGACCCAGTACTTC,.,.,TRBJ2-5,TRBV6-5
CASSGGNGFGGSKNTEAFF,TGTGCCAGCTCAGGAGGGAATGGATTTGGCGGTTCCAAGAACACTGAAGCTTTCTTT,.,once,TRBJ1-1,TRBV18
CATSSFPGDPSYNEQFF,TGTGCCACCAGCAGCTTCCCGGGTGACCCCTCCTACAATGAGCAGTTCTTC,.,.,TRBJ2-1,TRBV15
CASSTPSGGSYEQYF,TGTGCCAGCAGTACCCCTTCCGGGGGATCCTACGAGCAGTACTTC,.,.,TRBJ2-7,TRBV28
CASSFTQGTFDSPRNTEAFF,TGCGCCAGCAGCTTTACACAAGGGACTTTTGACTCCCCTAGAAACACTGAAGCTTTCTTT,.,.,TRBJ1-1,TRBV5-1
CAWMGGGAKEQYF,TGTGCCTGGATGGGCGGGGGGGCTAAAGAGCAGTACTTC,TRBD2,.,TRBJ2-7,TRBV30
CASSPSGGPGETQYF,TGCGCCAGCAGCCCTAGCGGGGGGCCGGGGGAGACCCAGTACTTC,TRBD2,.,TRBJ2-5,TRBV4-1
CASSLEPRATDTQYF,TGTGCCAGCAGCTTAGAACCCAGGGCCACAGATACGCAGTATTTT,.,.,TRBJ2-3,TRBV7-8
CAWSVWSGEKLFF,TGTGCCTGGAGTGTATGGAGCGGTGAAAAACTGTTTTTT,.,.,TRBJ1-4,TRBV30
CASSLAPQGSYNEQFF,TGCGCCAGCAGCTTAGCCCCACAGGGTTCCTACAATGAGCAGTTCTTC,.,.,TRBJ2-1,TRBV5-1
CASSLTRFNSPLHF,TGTGCCAGCAGTTTAACCAGGTTCAATTCACCCCTCCACTTT,.,.,TRBJ1-6,TRBV28
CASSLYTSNYGYTF,TGTGCCAGCAGCTTATACACCTCTAACTATGGCTACACCTTC,.,.,TRBJ1-2,TRBV13
CASSALAGDTQYF,TGTGCCAGCAGTGCCCTAGCGGGAGATACGCAGTATTTT,TRBD2,.,TRBJ2-3,TRBV6-1
CASSYTTNEKLFF,TGTGCCAGTTCCTATACAACTAATGAAAAACTGTTTTTT,.,.,TRBJ1-4,TRBV19
CASSSGQGEKLFF,TGTGCCAGCAGTTCAGGCCAGGGAGAAAAACTGTTTTTT,.,once,TRBJ1-4,TRBV28
CASSRKLAGAYEQYF,TGTGCCAGCAGCCGCAAACTAGCGGGAGCCTACGAGCAGTACTTC,TRBD2,once,TRBJ2-7,TRBV5-6
CASSLGGAGELFF,TGTGCCAGCAGCTTGGGGGGGGCCGGGGAGCTGTTTTTT,TRBD2,.,TRBJ2-2,TRBV11-1
CASSMRTGWYEQYF,TGTGCCAGTAGTATGCGGACAGGCTGGTACGAGCAGTACTTC,TRBD1,.,TRBJ2-7,TRBV19
CASSLQQNTEAFF,TGTGCCAGCAGCCTGCAACAGAACACTGAAGCTTTCTTT,.,.,TRBJ1-1,TRBV7-3
CASSDSAGGLHEQYF,TGTGCCAGCAGTGATAGTGCGGGGGGGCTCCACGAGCAGTACTTC,TRBD2,.,TRBJ2-7,TRBV6-1
CASSSSGYPLEQYF,.,.,.,TRBJ2-7,TRBV27
CASSSKGSEKLFF,TGTGCCAGCTCATCCAAAGGGAGCGAAAAACTGTTTTTT,.,once,TRBJ1-4,TRBV18
CASSGAGTSDQFF,TGCGCCAGCAGTGGAGCGGGCACAAGCGACCAGTTCTTC,.,once,TRBJ2-1,TRBV10-1
CASSGSGSSLVAYEQYF,TGTGCCAGCAGTGGTAGCGGGAGTTCGTTGGTAGCCTACGAGCAGTACTTC,TRBD2,.,TRBJ2-7,TRBV6-1
CASSSRELEKLFF,TGTGCCAGCAGTTCCCGGGAGCTCGAAAAACTGTTTTTT,.,few,TRBJ1-4,TRBV27
CASSTPGVTEAFF,TGTGCCAGCAGCACCCCAGGGGTCACTGAAGCTTTCTTT,.,.,TRBJ1-1,TRBV7-9
CASTGDEDTQYF,TGTGCCAGCACAGGGGATGAAGATACGCAGTATTTT,TRBD1,.,TRBJ2-3,TRBV10-3
CASSLLASGSGDEQFF,TGTGCCAGCAGTTTATTGGCTAGCGGGAGTGGCGATGAGCAGTTCTTC,TRBD2,.,TRBJ2-1,TRBV28
CASSSWTSGGNIQYF,TGTGCCAGCAGCTCCTGGACTAGCGGGGGGAACATTCAGTACTTC,TRBD2,.,TRBJ2-4,TRBV13
CASSLLAGDSYNEQFF,TGCGCCAGCAGCTTACTAGCGGGAGATAGCTACAATGAGCAGTTCTTC,TRBD2,.,TRBJ2-1,TRBV5-1
CASTPPGQGSGEQYF,TGTGCCAGCACTCCTCCGGGACAGGGGAGTGGAGAGCAGTACTTC,TRBD1,.,TRBJ2-7,TRBV6-5